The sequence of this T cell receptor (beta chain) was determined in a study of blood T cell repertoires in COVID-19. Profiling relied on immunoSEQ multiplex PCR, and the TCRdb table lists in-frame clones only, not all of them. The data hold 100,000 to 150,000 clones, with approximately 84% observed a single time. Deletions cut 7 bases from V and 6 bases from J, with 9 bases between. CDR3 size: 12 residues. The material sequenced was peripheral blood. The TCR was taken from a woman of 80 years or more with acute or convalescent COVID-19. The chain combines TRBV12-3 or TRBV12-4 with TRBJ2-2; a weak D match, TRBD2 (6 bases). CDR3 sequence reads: CASMRDAGELFF. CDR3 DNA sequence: TGTGCCAGCATGCGGGATGCCGGGGAGCTGTTTTTT.